This TCR beta chain is drawn from a study of blood T cell repertoires in COVID-19. Overall study: Some COVID-19 samples were acute and others convalescent; all came from the United States, Italy and Spain.

The CDR3 is 14 residues long. The germline V gene has CDR1 LNHDA and CDR2 SQIVND (reference sequence). Trimming cost V 2 bases and J 3 bases, with 10 bases left between them. In the original workflow: Amplification of reference gene primers provided the estimated nucleated cell counts. Assay used: immunoSEQ multiplex PCR; TCRdb lists only in-frame clones, some missing. That table supplies the V and J calls and clone size; D and trimming were determined from the DNA. Of about 72,000 clones detected, roughly 87% appear once; the ten largest clones hold roughly a sixth. V and J are TRBV19 and TRBJ1-2; TRBD1 might be the D (6 bases). The sequenced sample consisted of peripheral blood. This clonotype was sampled from a human donor in a cohort sampled during active COVID-19. CDR3 in amino acids: CASSILSGDYGYTF. CDR3 DNA: TGTGCCAGTAGTATACTTTCAGGGGACTATGGCTACACCTTC.